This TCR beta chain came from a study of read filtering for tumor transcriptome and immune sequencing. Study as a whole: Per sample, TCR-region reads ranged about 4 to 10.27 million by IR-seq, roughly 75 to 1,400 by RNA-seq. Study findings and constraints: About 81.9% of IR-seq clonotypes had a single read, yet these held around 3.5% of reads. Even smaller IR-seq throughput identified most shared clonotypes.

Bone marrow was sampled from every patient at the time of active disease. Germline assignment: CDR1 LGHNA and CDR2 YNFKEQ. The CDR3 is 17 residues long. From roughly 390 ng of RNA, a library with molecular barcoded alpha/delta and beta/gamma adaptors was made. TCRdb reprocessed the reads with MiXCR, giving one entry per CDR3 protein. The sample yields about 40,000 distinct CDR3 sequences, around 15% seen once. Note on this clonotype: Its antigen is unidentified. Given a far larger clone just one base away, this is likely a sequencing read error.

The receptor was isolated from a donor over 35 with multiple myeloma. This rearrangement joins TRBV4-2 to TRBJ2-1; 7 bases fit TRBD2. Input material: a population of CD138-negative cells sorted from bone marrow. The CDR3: CTSSQVGGSGYGNEQFF. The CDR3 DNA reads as TGCACCAGCAGCCAGGTCGGGGGTAGCGGGTATGGGAATGAGCAGTTCTTC.